The entry below gives a single T cell receptor beta chain sequence along with its context. The repertoire was sequenced with immunoSEQ multiplex PCR; TCRdb's copy has only in-frame clones and lacks some. The data show 32,000 or so clones, about 91% seen once. The source of the sample is a study of T cell changes during pregnancy in multiple sclerosis. This CDR3 has 14 amino acids. CDR1 is MDHEN and CDR2 is SYDVKM in the germline V gene. V dropped 3 bases and J dropped 6 bases, with 9 bases sitting between them. Sequenced here: CD4+ T cells from peripheral blood mononuclear cells, sampled in the third trimester of pregnancy. This TCR was sampled from a female donor in good health, enrolled as a control in a pregnancy study. The J gene is TRBJ1-6, the V gene TRBV28, with a tentative D call TRBD1 (5 bases). The CDR3 spells CASSFGRGNSPLHF. CDR3 DNA: TGTGCCAGCAGTTTCGGAAGGGGTAATTCACCCCTCCACTTT. Full variable domain (rest looked up from reference TRBV28 and TRBJ1-6): DVKVTQSSRYLVKRTGEKVFLECVQDMDHENMFWYRQDPGLGLRLIYFSYDVKMKEKGDIPEGYSVSREKKERFSLILESASTNQTSMYLCASSFGRGNSPLHFGNGTRLTVT.